A selection of T cell receptor beta chains follows, all from one sample in a study of siplizumab effects on memory and regulatory T cells. Sequencing used immunoSEQ multiplex PCR; TCRdb keeps in-frame clones, though not all of them. The profile shows around 87,000 clones, over 80% of them singletons. Sequenced input: CD4+ T cells sorted from blood. These receptors originate from a human donor in good health. Each CDR3 is given with its conserved first and last residue. The D gene is left open where the match is weak. Not every row has a clone size; where given, it reads once, few, many or a size class.

TRBV5-1	TRBJ1-2	-	-	CASSLEQGSNYGYTF	TGCGCCAGCAGCTTGGAGCAGGGATCTAACTATGGCTACACCTTC
TRBV4-2	TRBJ2-2	-	TRBD2	CASSPGLAGYGTGELFF	TGTGCCAGCAGCCCGGGACTAGCGGGATATGGGACCGGGGAGCTGTTTTTT
TRBV11-2	TRBJ2-5	-	TRBD2	CASSFDRDYETQYF	TGTGCCAGCAGCTTCGACCGGGACTATGAGACCCAGTACTTC
TRBV19	TRBJ2-2	-	TRBD1	CASSTPGQRLGELFF	TGTGCCAGTAGTACCCCGGGACAGAGGTTAGGGGAGCTGTTTTTT
TRBV5-1	TRBJ2-1	once	TRBD2	CASSHRTSGLNEQFF	TGCGCCAGCAGCCATAGGACTAGCGGATTAAATGAGCAGTTCTTC
TRBV7-3	TRBJ2-7	-	-	CASSLEAGFGHEQYF	TGTGCCAGCAGCTTAGAGGCCGGGTTTGGTCACGAGCAGTACTTC
TRBV30	TRBJ1-5	-	TRBD1	CAWSGGGAGNQPQHF	TGTGCCTGGAGTGGAGGGGGCGCGGGCAATCAGCCCCAGCATTTT
TRBV10-3	TRBJ2-2	-	-	CAISEGLVTGELFF	TGTGCCATCAGTGAAGGGCTAGTCACCGGGGAGCTGTTTTTT
TRBV7-6	TRBJ2-5	-	-	CASSLERERETQYF	TGTGCCAGCAGCTTAGAACGGGAGAGAGAGACCCAGTACTTC
TRBV6-6	TRBJ2-5	-	TRBD2	CASSYSTSGQETQYF	TGTGCCAGCAGTTACTCAACTAGCGGCCAAGAGACCCAGTACTTC
TRBV30	TRBJ2-6	-	-	CAWRQTGANVLTF	TGTGCCTGGAGACAAACTGGGGCCAACGTCCTGACTTTC
TRBV5-1	TRBJ2-1	-	TRBD2	CASSLGLAGSEQFF	TGCGCCAGCAGCTTGGGCCTAGCGGGAAGTGAGCAGTTCTTC
TRBV19	TRBJ2-3	-	TRBD2	CASSWTSGRFDTQYF	TGTGCCAGTAGTTGGACTAGCGGGAGATTCGATACGCAGTATTTT
TRBV6-6	TRBJ2-2	once	-	CASKVQGYTGELFF	TGTGCCAGCAAAGTACAGGGTTACACCGGGGAGCTGTTTTTT
TRBV2	TRBJ2-3	-	-	CASPPRSTDTQYF	TGTGCCAGTCCTCCGAGAAGCACAGATACGCAGTATTTT
TRBV7-2	TRBJ2-5	-	-	CASSHGLRGEETQYF	TGTGCCAGCAGCCATGGCCTCAGGGGGGAAGAGACCCAGTACTTC
TRBV18	TRBJ2-1	-	TRBD2	CASSLGLAGGDEQFF	TGTGCCAGCTCCCTTGGACTAGCGGGTGGCGATGAGCAGTTCTTC
TRBV28	TRBJ2-7	-	-	CASSLFGSNEQYF	TGTGCCAGCAGTTTATTTGGGAGCAACGAGCAGTACTTC
TRBV7-2	TRBJ2-1	-	TRBD2	CASSRTSGPYNEQFF	TGTGCCAGCAGCCGTACTAGCGGGCCTTACAATGAGCAGTTCTTC
TRBV27	TRBJ2-7	-	-	CASRGGSYEQYF	TGTGCCAGCAGAGGGGGGTCCTACGAGCAGTACTTC
TRBV4-1	TRBJ1-5	-	-	CASSQILRDSSNQPQHF	TGCGCCAGCAGCCAAATTCTCCGGGATAGTAGCAATCAGCCCCAGCATTTT
TRBV5-1	TRBJ2-1	once	-	CASSSAVGANEQFF	TGCGCCAGCAGTTCGGCTGTCGGAGCGAATGAGCAGTTCTTC
TRBV4-3	TRBJ1-3	-	TRBD1	CASSQDRQGISGNTIYF	TGCGCCAGCAGCCAAGACCGACAGGGGATCTCTGGAAACACCATATATTTT
TRBV18	TRBJ1-5	once	-	CASSPSFGVDQPQHF	TGTGCCAGCTCCCCATCGTTTGGTGTAGATCAGCCCCAGCATTTT
TRBV11-3	TRBJ1-1	-	-	CASSPNTEAFF	TGTGCCAGCAGCCCGAACACTGAAGCTTTCTTT
TRBV11-3	TRBJ2-1	-	TRBD2	CASSPTSGTYNEQFF	TGTGCCAGCAGCCCAACTAGCGGAACCTACAATGAGCAGTTCTTC
TRBV5-1	TRBJ1-2	once	TRBD1	CASSVAGTGLEGYTF	TGCGCCAGCAGCGTCGCCGGGACAGGGTTAGAAGGCTACACCTTC
TRBV20-1	TRBJ2-7	once	-	CSAARGYEQYF	TGCAGTGCTGCCCGGGGATACGAGCAGTACTTC
TRBV5-8	TRBJ2-7	-	-	CASSSGRRRYREQYF	TGTGCCAGCAGCTCAGGGCGGCGGAGGTATCGGGAGCAGTACTTC
TRBV28	TRBJ2-7	-	TRBD2	CASSFTSGSSYEQYF	TGTGCCAGCAGTTTTACTAGCGGGAGCTCCTACGAGCAGTACTTC
TRBV19	TRBJ2-7	-	TRBD2	CASSMTSDSYEQYF	TGTGCCAGTAGTATGACTAGCGACTCCTACGAGCAGTACTTC
TRBV28	TRBJ2-1	-	-	CASSLGQLSNNEQFF	TGTGCCAGCAGTTTGGGCCAACTATCCAACAATGAGCAGTTCTTC
TRBV18	TRBJ1-1	-	-	CASSPHQLGGSGNTEAFF	TGTGCCAGCTCACCACACCAACTAGGGGGGTCGGGGAACACTGAAGCTTTCTTT
TRBV5-4	TRBJ1-3	once	-	CASSFRRTGNTIYF	TGTGCCAGCAGCTTCCGCAGAACTGGAAACACCATATATTTT
TRBV11-3	TRBJ2-3	-	TRBD1	CASSPGQVSDTQYF	TGTGCCAGCAGCCCAGGACAGGTTTCAGATACGCAGTATTTT
TRBV5-6	TRBJ2-5	-	TRBD1	CASSLDRGQETQYF	TGTGCCAGCAGCTTGGACAGGGGCCAAGAGACCCAGTACTTC
TRBV10-3	TRBJ1-2	few	-	CAISETGTTYGYTF	TGTGCCATCAGTGAGACAGGAACTACCTATGGCTACACCTTC
TRBV6-1	TRBJ2-1	-	TRBD2	CASSDSKAGGGYNEQFF	TGTGCCAGCAGTGATTCCAAGGCGGGAGGAGGATACAATGAGCAGTTCTTC
TRBV7-3	TRBJ2-1	-	TRBD1	CASSRTGNEQFF	TGTGCCAGCAGCCGGACAGGCAATGAGCAGTTCTTC
TRBV29-1	TRBJ1-1	-	-	CSANQGGTEAFF	TGCAGCGCAAACCAGGGTGGCACTGAAGCTTTCTTT
TRBV10-3	TRBJ2-2	-	TRBD2	CAALRAGGTGELFF	TGTGCCGCTCTCAGAGCGGGAGGGACCGGGGAGCTGTTTTTT
TRBV1	TRBJ2-7	-	-	CTSSHPGLTEQYF	TGCACCAGCAGCCACCCCGGACTGACCGAGCAGTACTTC
TRBV7-6	TRBJ2-5	-	-	CASSLGLGETQYF	TGTGCCAGCAGCTTAGGGCTTGGGGAGACCCAGTACTTC
TRBV29-1	TRBJ1-1	-	TRBD1	CSVRQGITEAFF	TGCAGCGTTAGACAGGGAATCACTGAAGCTTTCTTT
TRBV27	TRBJ2-1	-	-	CASSITTGTVMGIEQFF	TGTGCCAGCAGTATCACCACCGGGACTGTCATGGGGATTGAGCAGTTCTTC
TRBV9	TRBJ2-2	-	TRBD2	CASSERTSGIDAGELFF	TGTGCCAGCAGCGAGAGGACTAGCGGGATCGATGCCGGGGAGCTGTTTTTT